This paragraph reports one T cell receptor beta chain. The sample originates from a study of blood T cell repertoires in COVID-19. J was trimmed by 4 bases and V by 4 bases; bases with no gene match: 3. In germline, CDR1 is SGDLS, CDR2 YYNGEE. The CDR3 consists of 15 residues. Authors' processing steps: For nucleated cells, counts were estimated from reference gene primer amplification. This table comes from immunoSEQ multiplex PCR, and its TCRdb copy is limited to in-frame clones, with some not included. That table supplies the V and J calls and clone size; D and trimming were determined from the DNA. The profile shows 250,000 or so clones, approximately 90% of them singletons. The age range of participants was 18 to 89 years, with residence in about two dozen US areas. Cohorts were based on clinical histories the participants reported. All exposed participants met a person with COVID-19 within 2 weeks before entering the study.

The rearrangement uses TRBV9 and TRBJ2-3, with TRBD2 identical over 13 bases. This clonotype originated in a man aged 35 to 55 who had been exposed to COVID-19. Sequencing was carried out using PBMCs or T cells enriched from blood (not recorded which). The CDR3 nucleotides read TGTGCCAGCAGCTGGACTAGCGGGAGTTCAGATACGCAGTATTTT. Its translation: CASSWTSGSSDTQYF. The variable domain in full, with the rest retrieved from reference TRBV9 and TRBJ2-3, is DSGVTQTPKHLITATGQRVTLRCSPRSGDLSVYWYQQSLDQGLQFLIQYYNGEERAKGNILERFSAQQFPDLHSELNLSSLELGDSALYFCASSWTSGSSDTQYFGPGTRLTVL.